A selection of T cell receptor beta chains follows, all from one sample in a study of response to subunit inactivated influenza vaccine. TCRdb redid the calling of the RT-PCR reads with MiXCR, one entry per CDR3 protein. The sample has roughly 550,000 distinct CDR3 sequences, roughly a quarter seen once. In addition, the sample was reused for a study of T cells expressing NK-cell markers.

The sequenced sample was CD4+ T cells sorted from PBMCs, obtained less than 13 days after vaccination. The source of these receptors is a man in his fifties or sixties who received an inactivated influenza vaccine. Each CDR3 is given with its conserved first and last residue. The D gene is left open where the match is weak. Not every row has a clone size; where given, it reads once, few, many or a size class.

V	D	size	J	CDR3	DNA
TRBV4-3	TRBD1	few	TRBJ2-7	CASSQDADRGTEQYF	TGCGCCAGCAGCCAAGATGCGGACAGGGGGACCGAGCAGTACTTC
TRBV4-1	NA	NA	TRBJ2-3	CASSLDFSSTDTQYF	TGCGCCAGCAGCCTAGACTTCTCTAGCACAGATACGCAGTATTTT
TRBV20-1	NA	once	TRBJ1-2	CSARSYRDITYGYTF	TGCAGTGCTAGGTCCTACCGGGACATCACCTATGGCTACACCTTC
TRBV20-1	TRBD2	NA	TRBJ2-3	CSASAGGLGLADTQYF	TGCAGTGCTTCAGCGGGAGGCTTGGGATTGGCAGATACGCAGTATTTT
TRBV7-2	TRBD2	NA	TRBJ2-2	CASSPQLAGGTGELFF	TGTGCCAGCAGCCCTCAACTAGCGGGAGGGACCGGGGAGCTGTTTTTT
TRBV5-1	TRBD1	NA	TRBJ2-5	CASSWGTGAHDQETQYF	TGCGCCAGCAGCTGGGGGACAGGGGCGCATGACCAAGAGACCCAGTACTTC
TRBV20-1	TRBD1	NA	TRBJ2-1	CSAAPGTGEVF	TGCAGTGCTGCACCCGGGACAGGGGAAGTCTTC
TRBV2	TRBD1	NA	TRBJ2-5	CASSPGQGAVETQYF	TGTGCCAGCAGTCCTGGACAGGGGGCTGTAGAGACCCAGTACTTC
TRBV6-1	TRBD1	NA	TRBJ2-2	CASSTRDRAYGELFF	TGTGCCAGCAGTACCCGGGACAGGGCTTATGGGGAGCTGTTTTTT
TRBV5-4	TRBD2	NA	TRBJ2-1	CASSRLAVSYNEQFF	TGTGCCAGCAGCCGTCTAGCGGTCTCTTACAATGAGCAGTTCTTC
TRBV7-6	NA	once	TRBJ1-5	CASSLIEGMGKPQHF	TGTGCCAGCAGCTTAATAGAGGGTATGGGTAAGCCCCAGCATTTT
TRBV10-2	NA	NA	TRBJ2-1	CASSESRRSSVYNEQFF	TGCGCCAGCAGTGAGTCGAGGAGGTCTAGCGTCTACAATGAGCAGTTCTTC
TRBV29-1	NA	NA	TRBJ2-7	CSATIYYEQYF	TGCAGCGCAACTATCTACTACGAGCAGTACTTC
TRBV12-3/TRBV12-4	NA	many	TRBJ1-2	CASSSGANYGYTF	TGTGCCAGCAGTTCGGGAGCTAACTATGGCTACACCTTC
TRBV29-1	NA	few	TRBJ2-7	CSVSSPAGYEQYF	TGCAGCGTCTCATCCCCAGCGGGCTACGAGCAGTACTTC
TRBV29-1	NA	many	TRBJ2-1	CSVQTTSGQGNEQFF	TGCAGCGTGCAGACCACTAGCGGACAGGGGAATGAGCAGTTCTTC
TRBV12-3/TRBV12-4	TRBD1	many	TRBJ1-2	CATGDRGRYGYTF	TGTGCCACCGGGGACAGGGGACGGTATGGCTACACCTTC
TRBV12-3/TRBV12-4	NA	many	TRBJ2-3	CASSLDRLNTQYF	TGTGCCAGCAGTTTGGACCGCCTAAATACGCAGTATTTT
TRBV19	TRBD1	NA	TRBJ1-1	CASSARKTGGLMVEAFF	TGTGCCAGTAGTGCCCGCAAAACAGGGGGGTTAATGGTTGAAGCTTTCTTT
TRBV5-6	NA	few	TRBJ2-5	CASSAIARPTQYF	TGTGCCAGCAGCGCGATAGCCCGGCCGACCCAGTACTTC